This T cell receptor (beta chain) came from a study of blood T cell repertoires in COVID-19. On the study more broadly: Samples representing acute and convalescent COVID-19 were sourced from the United States, Italy and Spain. T cells, B-cell-depleted T cells, or PBMCs supplied cDNA or gDNA.

How the authors handled the data: Amplification of reference gene primers provided the estimated nucleated cell counts. Profiled with immunoSEQ multiplex PCR; TCRdb holds only in-frame clones, not every one. D and trimming were read from the DNA, whereas the V and J calls and clone size are those reported in that table. The sample has about 480,000 clones, approximately 90% seen once. The receptor was derived from a woman aged 25-40 years with acute or convalescent COVID-19. The sample taken for sequencing was peripheral blood.

As DNA, the CDR3 is TGTGCCAGCAGCTTGGGGACAGATTATCAGCCCCAGCATTTT. As protein: CASSLGTDYQPQHF. This sequence joins TRBV5-5 and TRBJ1-5; TRBD1 is a possible D gene (6 bases). Per the germline V gene, CDR1 is SGHKS and CDR2 is YYEKEE (reference sequence). CDR3 size: 14 residues. The V end was cut by 0 bases, the J end by 5 bases, with 9 bases between.